There are a few counts of the clone carrying this TCR beta chain. Its antigen remains unknown. The data belong to a study of blood T cells in healthy people across ages. Together with a sample-barcoded 5' primer, a J-beta primer mix was included in a second PCR lasting roughly 6 to 12 cycles. Each TCR beta cDNA got a 12-nucleotide random molecular identifier. TCRdb passed the 5' RACE reads through MiXCR, listing each CDR3 protein once. The sample comprises just under 750,000 distinct CDR3 sequences, approximately 21% of which are singletons, and around 22% rests with the top ten. General study results and limits: Naive CD4+ cells and diversity were both higher in long-lived donors than in aged donors.

Sequencing used blood. This receptor was taken from a man between 65 and 79 years old in good health.

In nucleotides, the CDR3 is TGTGCCAGCAGGCCCCTTTCAGGTCAAGTGCCAGATACGCAGTATTTT. This translates into CASRPLSGQVPDTQYF. This chain joins TRBV12-3 or TRBV12-4 and TRBJ2-3; unclear D gene. The length of the CDR3 is 16 residues. V gave up 6 bases and J gave up 4 bases, with 20 bases separating them.